This entry lists 12 T cell receptor beta chains sequenced from one sample in a study of tumor-infiltrating lymphocytes in oesophageal squamous cell carcinoma. TCRdb re-derived calls from the PCR reads in MiXCR, one entry per CDR3 protein. The sample contains about 12,000 distinct CDR3 sequences, around 56% of which appear only once. The specimen was esophageal tumor tissue. The receptors here all came from a female donor with esophageal squamous cell carcinoma.

This sequence joins TRBV12-3 or TRBV12-4 and TRBJ2-3; D gene uncertain. V lost 7 bases to trimming and J lost 4 bases, with 12 bases between them. The CDR3 extends over 13 amino acids. The CDR3 coding sequence is TGTGCCAGCATCCTATGGTCTTCAGATACGCAGTATTTT. This encodes CASILWSSDTQYF.

The table lists this clonotype with many counts. Written as DNA, the CDR3 is TGTGCCAGCAGCGGGGATAGTAATTCACCCCTCCACTTT. It codes for CASSGDSNSPLHF. The rearrangement links TRBV6-1 to TRBJ1-6, with unresolved D. The V gene lost 6 bases and the J gene lost 6 bases, with 9 bases spanning the gap. Looked up from germline, CDR1 is MNHNS and CDR2 is SASEGT. The length of the CDR3 is 13 residues.

The V and J genes are TRBV7-3 and TRBJ2-1, with TRBD2 matching 8 bases. CDR3 length: 16 amino acids. The V gene end was trimmed by 2 bases and the J gene end by 5 bases; junction bases not matched to a gene: 8. Germline CDR1 is SGHTA and CDR2 is FQGTGA. The CDR3 reads CASSLYGAGVDNEQFF. The CDR3 DNA sequence: TGTGCCAGCAGCTTATACGGAGCGGGAGTGGACAATGAGCAGTTCTTC.

This sequence joins TRBV10-1 and TRBJ2-5; 11 bases align to TRBD1. This CDR3 spans 15 amino acids. Germline V gene data show CDR1 as WNHNN and CDR2 as SYGVQD (reference sequence). J gave up 2 bases and V 3 bases, and 2 bases lay outside the gene matches. For the CDR3, the DNA is TGCGCCAGCAGTGATGGGACAGGGGGGCAAGAGACCCAGTACTTC. The encoded protein is CASSDGTGGQETQYF.

The CDR3 sequence is CASSLGSGRRSGELFF. The CDR3 bases are TGTGCCAGCAGCTTAGGTAGCGGGAGAAGGTCCGGGGAGCTGTTTTTT. The rearrangement joins TRBV7-2 to TRBJ2-2; 9 bases agree with TRBD2. CDR3 length: 16 amino acids. CDR1 SGHTA and CDR2 FQGNSA come from the germline V gene. The trim removed 1 base at V and 6 bases at J, leaving 6 bases unmatched.

Regarding this clonotype: Germline is not matched at one junction end, which may reflect a read error. The chain combines TRBV7-2 with TRBJ2-1; D might be TRBD1 or TRBD2, each matching 5 bases. Germline assignment: CDR1 SGHTA and CDR2 FQGNSA. CDR3 length equals 15 residues. CDR3 DNA sequence: TGTGCCAGCACCGGTTTTCAGGGACCCTCCTACGAGCTTAACTTC. Amino acid sequence: CASTGFQGPSYELNF.

The table lists this clonotype with a count of one. The rearrangement joins TRBV7-2 to TRBJ2-3; 8 bases are a match to TRBD1. Per germline, CDR1 SGHTA and CDR2 FQGNSA. V dropped 6 bases and J dropped 2; count of bases not matched to a gene: 7. This CDR3 is built from 15 residues. CDR3 nucleotides: TGTGCCAGCAGACGAGGACAGGGCCCCACAGATACGCAGTATTTT. This codes for CASRRGQGPTDTQYF. The variable domain in full, completed from reference TRBV7-2 and TRBJ2-3, reads GAGVSQSPSNKVTEKGKDVELRCDPISGHTALYWYRQSLGQGLEFLIYFQGNSAPDKSGLPSDRFSAERTGGSVSTLTIQRTQQEDSAVYLCASRRGQGPTDTQYFGPGTRLTVL.

The chain links TRBV12-3 or TRBV12-4 to TRBJ2-5; 9 nucleotides line up with TRBD2. Trimming cost V 5 bases and J 13 bases; bases outside gene matches: 8. The CDR3 has 12 residues. CDR3 DNA sequence: TGTGCCAGCAGTAATCTTTTAGCGGGAGCGTACTTC. Protein: CASSNLLAGAYF.

About this clonotype: One end of the junction varies from germline; a read error may be responsible. The chain is built from TRBV7-7 and TRBJ2-1, with D unclear. Per germline, CDR1 SSHAT and CDR2 FNYEAQ (reference sequence). CDR3 length: 13 amino acids. In nucleotides, the CDR3 is TGTGCTAGCAGCTTTCCTACTTCCGACGAGCAGTACTTT. Its protein product is CASSFPTSDEQYF. Full variable domain (remainder filled in from reference TRBV7-7 and TRBJ2-1): GAGVSQSPRYKVTKRGQDVTLRCDPISSHATLYWYQQALGQGPEFLTYFNYEAQPDKSGLPSDRFSAERPEGSISTLTIQRTEQRDSAMYRCASSFPTSDEQYFGPGTRLTVL.

V and J are TRBV7-2 and TRBJ1-1; D is undetermined. Germline assignment: CDR1 SGHTA and CDR2 FQGNSA. This CDR3 has 14 amino acids. Trimming shortened V by 4 bases and J by 1 base, and 10 bases separated the two germline ends. The CDR3 region has the DNA TGTGCCAGCAGCTCCGGTGAGGGGAACACTGAAGCTTTCTTT. It codes for CASSSGEGNTEAFF.

This CDR3 is CASSTSGGWETQYF. The CDR3 nucleotides read TGTGCCAGCAGTACTAGCGGGGGGTGGGAGACCCAGTACTTC. The chain links TRBV6-2 or TRBV6-3 to TRBJ2-5, with TRBD2 identical over 12 bases. V lost 5 bases, J lost 5 bases, and 3 bases stayed unmatched. Germline CDR1 MNHEY, CDR2 SVGEGT. This CDR3 region has 14 residues.

V usage is TRBV12-3 or TRBV12-4 and J usage is TRBJ2-7; D is unresolved. The ends were cut back, 6 bases at V and 3 bases at J, with 15 bases in the middle. CDR3 length: 14 amino acids. The DNA of the CDR3 is TGTGCCAGCAGCTTCCAGGCAGGAGTCTACGAGCAGTACTTC. This translates into CASSFQAGVYEQYF.